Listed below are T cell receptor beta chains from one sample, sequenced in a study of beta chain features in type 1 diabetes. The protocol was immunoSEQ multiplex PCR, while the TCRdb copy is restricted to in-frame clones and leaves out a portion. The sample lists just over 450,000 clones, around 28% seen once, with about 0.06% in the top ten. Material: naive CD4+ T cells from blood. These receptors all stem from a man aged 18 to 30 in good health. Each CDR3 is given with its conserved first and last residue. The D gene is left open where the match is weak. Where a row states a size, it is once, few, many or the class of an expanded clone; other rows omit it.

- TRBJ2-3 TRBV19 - CASSIMPRTDTQYF TGTGCCAGTAGTATCATGCCTCGCACAGATACGCAGTATTTT
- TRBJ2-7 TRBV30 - CAWTGTGPYEQYF TGTGCCTGGACCGGGACCGGGCCCTACGAGCAGTACTTC
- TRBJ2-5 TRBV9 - CASSPSGQRVETQYF TGTGCCAGCAGCCCCTCGGGACAGCGGGTTGAGACCCAGTACTTC
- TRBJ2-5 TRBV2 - CASSGNQETQYF TGTGCCAGCAGTGGGAACCAAGAGACCCAGTACTTC
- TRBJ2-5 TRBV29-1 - CSVFQETQYF TGCAGCGTTTTTCAAGAGACCCAGTACTTC
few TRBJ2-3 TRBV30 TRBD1 CAWEQGADTQYF TGTGCCTGGGAGCAGGGGGCCGATACGCAGTATTTT
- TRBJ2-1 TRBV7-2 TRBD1 CASSLGGQFYNEQFF TGTGCCAGCAGCTTAGGGGGACAGTTCTACAATGAGCAGTTCTTC
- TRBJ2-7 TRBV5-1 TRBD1 CASSAQGVSYEQYF TGCGCCAGCAGCGCCCAGGGGGTCTCCTACGAGCAGTACTTC
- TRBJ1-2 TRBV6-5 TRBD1 CASTRQGGNYGYTF TGTGCCAGCACTAGACAGGGCGGTAACTATGGCTACACCTTC
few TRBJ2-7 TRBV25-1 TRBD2 CASSPSRGLAAEQYF TGTGCCAGCAGTCCTTCCCGGGGACTAGCGGCCGAGCAGTACTTC
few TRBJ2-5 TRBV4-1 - CASSQELEGTQYF TGCGCCAGCAGCCAAGAGCTCGAGGGGACCCAGTACTTC
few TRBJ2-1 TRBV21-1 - CASQVDSYNEQFF TGTGCCAGTCAGGTTGACTCCTACAATGAGCAGTTCTTC
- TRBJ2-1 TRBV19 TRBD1 CASSPHRGARYNEQFF TGTGCCAGTAGTCCCCACAGGGGCGCCCGCTACAATGAGCAGTTCTTC
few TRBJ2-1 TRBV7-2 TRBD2 CASSFGLAVSYNEQFF TGTGCCAGCAGCTTCGGGCTAGCGGTGTCCTACAATGAGCAGTTCTTC
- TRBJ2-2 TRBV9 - CASSVKGYTGELFF TGTGCCAGCAGCGTTAAAGGGTACACCGGGGAGCTGTTTTTT
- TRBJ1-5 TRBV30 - CAWSRTDFNQPQHF TGTGCCTGGAGTAGGACAGATTTCAATCAGCCCCAGCATTTT
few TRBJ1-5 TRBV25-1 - CASSEIGASNQPQHF TGTGCCAGCAGTGAAATCGGGGCTAGCAATCAGCCCCAGCATTTT
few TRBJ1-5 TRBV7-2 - CASISEGLGFNQPQHF TGTGCCAGCATCAGCGAGGGACTAGGGTTTAATCAGCCCCAGCATTTT
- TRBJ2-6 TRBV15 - CATSRGAPSGANVLTF TGTGCCACCAGCAGAGGGGCCCCCTCTGGGGCCAACGTCCTGACTTTC
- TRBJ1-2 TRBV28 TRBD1 CASRDRGTYTF TGTGCCAGCAGAGACAGGGGAACCTACACCTTC
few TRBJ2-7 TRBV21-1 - CASSGRTIYEQYF TGTGCCAGCAGCGGGCGGACTATCTACGAGCAGTACTTC
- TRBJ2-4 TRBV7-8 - CASSLNAENIQYF TGTGCCAGCAGCTTAAACGCTGAAAACATTCAGTACTTC
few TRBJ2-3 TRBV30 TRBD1 CAWGDRALTDTQYF TGTGCCTGGGGGGACAGGGCGTTAACAGATACGCAGTATTTT
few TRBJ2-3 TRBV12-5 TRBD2 CASGSPSASGSSHTQYF TGTGCTAGTGGTTCCCCCTCGGCTAGCGGGAGTTCCCATACGCAGTATTTT
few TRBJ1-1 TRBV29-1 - CSVPLLGSWNTEAFF TGCAGCGTCCCGCTTCTTGGGTCATGGAACACTGAAGCTTTCTTT
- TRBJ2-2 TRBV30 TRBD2 CARRSRGRLSGELFF TGTGCCCGGCGCTCTCGCGGGAGGTTGTCCGGGGAGCTGTTTTTT
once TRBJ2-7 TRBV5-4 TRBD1 CASSRWTGPAYEQYF TGTGCCAGCAGCCGTTGGACAGGGCCCGCCTACGAGCAGTACTTC
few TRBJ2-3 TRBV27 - CASTPWGLADTDTQYF TGTGCCAGCACCCCCTGGGGGCTAGCGGACACAGATACGCAGTATTTT
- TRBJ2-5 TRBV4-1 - CASSQDRISAGGQETQYF TGCGCCAGCAGCCAAGATCGTATTAGCGCTGGGGGTCAAGAGACCCAGTACTTC
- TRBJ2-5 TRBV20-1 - CSAANGETQYF TGCAGTGCTGCCAATGGGGAGACCCAGTACTTC
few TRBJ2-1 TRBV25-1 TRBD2 CASSESRGSSYNEQFF TGTGCCAGCAGTGAATCTCGCGGGAGCTCCTACAATGAGCAGTTCTTC
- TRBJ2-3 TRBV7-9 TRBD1 CASSSQGARTDTQYF TGTGCCAGCAGCTCACAGGGGGCGAGGACAGATACGCAGTATTTT
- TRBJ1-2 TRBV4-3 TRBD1 CASSQRTGGIYGYTF TGCGCCAGCAGCCAACGGACAGGGGGGATCTATGGCTACACCTTC
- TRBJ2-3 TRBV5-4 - CASSLRDHTDTQYF TGTGCCAGCAGCTTGAGGGATCACACAGATACGCAGTATTTT
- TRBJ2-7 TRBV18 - CASSPSTFYSYEQYF TGTGCCAGCTCACCCTCGACTTTTTACTCCTACGAGCAGTACTTC
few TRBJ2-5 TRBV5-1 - CASSTQETQYF TGCGCCAGCAGCACTCAAGAGACCCAGTACTTC